This T cell receptor beta chain is from a study of beta chain features in type 1 diabetes (dated by TCRdb to between 2017 and 2018). Looking at the study overall: Mean age, gender distribution, total cell number and subset yield were not different between patients and healthy donors. A total of 85 million to 110 million sorted cells were examined across all samples, and RNA yield correlated strongly with the number of cells per subset. The study compared the TCRB repertoires of sorted circulating CD4+ T cell subsets in recently diagnosed type 1 diabetes patients with those in matched healthy donors. Naive and central memory subsets were obtained from all 28 donors, but regulatory and stem cell-like memory subsets were isolated from only 8 patients and roughly 8 healthy donors.

The CDR3 runs 14 residues from the cysteine to the phenylalanine. The retained sequence is limited to the CDR3, 42 bases, with the frame set at the first base. After removal of 2 bases from V and 6 bases from J, the junction retains 3 bases not matched to a gene. For CDR1 and CDR2, the germline V gene lists SGHDT and YYEEEE. The entire isolated RNA was reverse transcribed using the High Capacity cDNA Reverse Transcription Kit, and thus expressed TCRB transcripts were sequenced. Deep immunoSEQ sequencing was applied to naive, central memory and regulatory T cell samples, giving an average of approximately 4 million total reads per sample. After sorted cells were lysed in RLT buffer, RNA was extracted with DNase-treated RNeasy Micro or Mini kits, with the choice depending on cell number. Each cell subset was processed separately to prevent cross-contamination, with patient and healthy donor samples processed together. The immunoSEQ multiplex PCR was used to amplify TCRB sequences from cDNA, generating 87-bp fragments that spanned the CDR3 region. Sequencing of the amplicons was done on the Illumina HiSeq platform. In the source study's methods: PCR bias was computationally corrected using synthetic template baselines, reads within Hamming distance 2 were collapsed, and singletons that could not be merged were discarded. By aligning reads against IMGT, V, D and J genes, CDR3 length, and insertions or deletions at six rearrangement sites were assigned. Clonotype counts were normalized to sorted cell number within each subset before computing true diversity and Gini coefficients with the tcR R package. The overlap coefficient, calculated on TCRB nucleotide sequences, was used to measure repertoire sharing. In TCRdb, the immuneACCESS table is reduced to in-frame sequences with V and J assigned. These tables do not hold every clone; where another copy was compared, an unresolved V gene accounts for under half, and the others remain unexplained. That table supplies the V and J calls and clone size; D and trimming were determined from the DNA. The sample table lists approximately 37,000 clones, approximately 49% of them with a count of one. The ten most abundant clones make up under 0.9% of the sample.

This clone appeared a few times. Its antigen target is currently unknown. Base qualities are missing; no much larger clone stands one base away. Beyond this particular receptor, the publication reports: Because the HLA sub-analyses included only small numbers of individuals, any influence of HLA type on TCRB rearrangement was left unresolved. Because cDNA rather than genomic DNA was sequenced, highly expressing activated cells could have been over-represented, although no difference in activation and CD3 levels was found between groups. At VDJ recombination sites, patients with type 1 diabetes made fewer insertions and deleted more nucleotides, a pattern implying thymic rearrangement abnormalities. Naive, central memory and regulatory TCRB repertoires appeared more similar among patients than among healthy donors. Shorter templates might be favored by PCR, yet because patient and control samples were amplified and corrected together, any such skew would affect both groups equally. In all four CD4+ subsets, TCRB CDR3 length was moderately but significantly shorter in type 1 diabetes patients.

A single peripheral blood draw of approximately 100 mL on average was collected from each donor into heparinised tubes. Naive, central memory, regulatory and stem cell-like memory CD4+ T cells were sorted on a BD FACSAria II using a panel including CD45RO, CCR7, CD25, CD127, CD95 and CD27. Every sorted population had a purity above 98%. Right away, PBMCs were isolated by Lymphoprep density gradient centrifugation and were stained directly, with no culture step. Samples were stained and sorted in pairs, with one healthy donor and one patient per experiment, so that batch effects were minimized. The sequencing sample was made of central memory CD4+ T cells from blood. The TCR was taken from a woman aged 18-30 years in good health. The rearrangement joined TRBV5-6 to TRBJ2-3; 10 bases in the junction line up with TRBD2. This receptor carries the CDR3 CASSFPGLADTQYF. The nucleotide sequence is given as TGTGCCAGCAGCTTTCCGGGACTAGCGGATACGCAGTATTTT.